Sequencing of this T cell receptor (beta chain) was carried out in a study of regulatory T cells. Notes on the study in general: Regulatory T cells showed the strongest V-J pair restriction and V/J gene skewing among patient repertoires. In CD3G-deficient patients, conventional CD4+ T cells were enriched for hydrophobic CDR3 residues at positions 6 and 7.

About this clone: Its antigen is not known.

Germline V CDR1 and CDR2: MDHEN, SYDVKM. The CDR3 runs 12 residues. Trimming stripped 5 bases from V and 7 bases from J, with 11 bases between. All CD3G-deficient patients showed autoimmunity, more severe in two. Patients, 2 to 39 years old, had expanded memory T-cell proportions. CD4+ T cells were divided by sorting: CD25-high CD127-low Tregs, CD25-low CD127-high conventional cells. Primers: 52 TRBV forward and 13 TRBJ reverse. TCRdb's table, derived via immunoSEQ multiplex PCR, lists solely in-frame clones and lacks some. The table shows over 25,000 clones, with about nine tenths occurring only once.

This TCR came from a person between 18 and 35 years old with CD3G deficiency. The chain recombines TRBV28 with TRBJ1-1, with unresolved D. The sequencing sample was made of conventional CD4+ T cells sorted from blood. CDR3 bases: TGTGCCAGCAGTCCGACGAGGAGTGAAGCTTTCTTT. Translation: CASSPTRSEAFF.